A selection of T cell receptor beta chains follows, all from one sample in a study of glioma-infiltrating T cells. TCRdb re-called the multiplex PCR reads through MiXCR, storing one row per CDR3 protein. The table lists about 380,000 distinct CDR3 sequences, roughly two fifths of them singletons. The sample consisted of glioma tissue, nonneoplastic brain tissue, or PBMCs (not recorded which). All receptors come from a human donor with low-grade glioma or glioblastoma, undergoing nonglioma brain surgery, or in good health (not recorded which). The conserved cysteine and the conserved F or W are not part of the CDR3 here. The order of the fields is CDR3 protein, V gene, clone size. Part of the rows lack a size; the others show once, few, many or a class for expanded clones.

cdr3_aa: ASSFGQGGEQY
v_call: TRBV5-6
clone_size: few

cdr3_aa: SAEPTIDRGRIEQY
v_call: TRBV20-1
clone_size: -

cdr3_aa: ASRSIGGNYGYT
v_call: TRBV5-4
clone_size: few

cdr3_aa: SAREDGWEQY
v_call: TRBV20-1
clone_size: few

cdr3_aa: ASSQGGGTRAYEQF
v_call: TRBV4-3
clone_size: -

cdr3_aa: ASSPWYQETQY
v_call: TRBV18
clone_size: few

cdr3_aa: ASSLAGQPQH
v_call: TRBV7-2
clone_size: many

cdr3_aa: ASSYWEGLVVGANVLT
v_call: TRBV6-5
clone_size: -

cdr3_aa: ASSQLLAGGLETQY
v_call: TRBV4-1
clone_size: -

cdr3_aa: ASSLRPPLTGLRDTQY
v_call: TRBV11-2
clone_size: -

cdr3_aa: AISESASAQETQY
v_call: TRBV10-3
clone_size: many

cdr3_aa: ASSGGLKQYEQY
v_call: TRBV6-1
clone_size: many

cdr3_aa: ASSPSGTSGHNEQY
v_call: TRBV4-2
clone_size: -

cdr3_aa: ASSSIPGQGGEQY
v_call: TRBV7-2
clone_size: few

cdr3_aa: ASSIVRANYGYT
v_call: TRBV19
clone_size: -

cdr3_aa: ASSFRWNQPQH
v_call: TRBV6-2/TRBV6-3
clone_size: many

cdr3_aa: ASSLLAGGETQY
v_call: TRBV28
clone_size: many

cdr3_aa: ASSLRNQETQY
v_call: TRBV28
clone_size: -

cdr3_aa: ASSPRWRPDTQY
v_call: TRBV7-2
clone_size: -

cdr3_aa: ATPAPGEQY
v_call: TRBV6-2/TRBV6-3
clone_size: many

cdr3_aa: ASSQSVGGRGEETQY
v_call: TRBV4-3
clone_size: -

cdr3_aa: ASSQDIAGGWDEQY
v_call: TRBV4-2
clone_size: -

cdr3_aa: ASSLGLAREQY
v_call: TRBV4-3
clone_size: -

cdr3_aa: ASSVVADSYEQY
v_call: TRBV6-1
clone_size: -

cdr3_aa: ASSYGQLQH
v_call: TRBV6-6
clone_size: -

cdr3_aa: ASSLWLAERSGYT
v_call: TRBV28
clone_size: many

cdr3_aa: SAKLAGGTGTQY
v_call: TRBV20-1
clone_size: -

cdr3_aa: ATAPRALNTEAF
v_call: TRBV15
clone_size: many

cdr3_aa: ASSSRDRVGEQF
v_call: TRBV4-3
clone_size: -

cdr3_aa: ASSRTRDRAGGGQY
v_call: TRBV6-5
clone_size: -

cdr3_aa: SARDPGLAATAELF
v_call: TRBV20-1
clone_size: -

cdr3_aa: ASSPGQGAVPANVLT
v_call: TRBV5-1
clone_size: -

cdr3_aa: ATSNRVDRDAQY
v_call: TRBV24-1
clone_size: -

cdr3_aa: ASSQRVGTGVTGELF
v_call: TRBV4-2
clone_size: once

cdr3_aa: ASSQDAQGVNSPLH
v_call: TRBV3-1
clone_size: -

cdr3_aa: ASSLPQGNNEQF
v_call: TRBV12-3/TRBV12-4
clone_size: few

cdr3_aa: SASLRGPSYEQY
v_call: TRBV20-1
clone_size: -

cdr3_aa: ASSPEGADTQY
v_call: TRBV2
clone_size: few

cdr3_aa: ASILSFSVIDESQY
v_call: TRBV7-6
clone_size: -

cdr3_aa: ASSFRISTDTQY
v_call: TRBV7-2
clone_size: many

cdr3_aa: SAWEFQLEQY
v_call: TRBV20-1
clone_size: -

cdr3_aa: ASSFEQRQTEAF
v_call: TRBV5-1
clone_size: -

cdr3_aa: ATSPGVDGITFNQPQH
v_call: TRBV24-1
clone_size: few

cdr3_aa: ASSTSGRVNEQF
v_call: TRBV28
clone_size: few

cdr3_aa: ASGLVGWGGIDEQY
v_call: TRBV27
clone_size: -

cdr3_aa: ASSLAWVVYEQY
v_call: TRBV7-2
clone_size: -

cdr3_aa: ASSPRTGPYTDTQY
v_call: TRBV7-9
clone_size: -

cdr3_aa: SVVRDNYGYT
v_call: TRBV20-1
clone_size: -

cdr3_aa: ASSHRTSVGYEQY
v_call: TRBV4-3
clone_size: -

cdr3_aa: ASSLGVPYEQY
v_call: TRBV7-6
clone_size: many

cdr3_aa: ASSQALGQTNTGELF
v_call: TRBV19
clone_size: -

cdr3_aa: ASSFSRGGNQPQH
v_call: TRBV12-3/TRBV12-4
clone_size: once

cdr3_aa: SANRVREQY
v_call: TRBV20-1
clone_size: few

cdr3_aa: ASSFGSVAGETQY
v_call: TRBV5-1
clone_size: -